This section outlines one T cell receptor (beta chain) sequence together with its context. Its antigen is not known. CDR1 is SGHTA, CDR2 FQGNSA, per germline. The CDR3 extends over 14 amino acids. The V gene lost 2 bases and the J gene lost 4 bases, with 6 bases spanning the gap. CFSE-labeled recipient PBMCs were cultured 6 days with irradiated graft donor PBMCs, then FACS-sorted. This sample is drawn from a study of Tregs in tolerant kidney transplant recipients. Study-wide context: Related graft donors supplied nonmyeloablative bone marrow transplants, and mixed chimerism was transient.

Profiling relied on immunoSEQ multiplex PCR, and the TCRdb table lists in-frame clones only, not all of them. Found here are about 15,000 clones, roughly 50% of them singletons; the top ten hold about 3%. Whole-study findings and limits: Few patients were studied, so findings need validation in larger groups. The most relevant donor-specific Treg TCRbeta repertoire apparently came from expansion with activated donor B cells. Biological reproducibility was not directly addressed in this study.

The chain links TRBV7-2 to TRBJ2-6; D unresolved. The receptor's source is a human patient who received a combined kidney and bone marrow transplant. The starting material was CD4+ T cells from blood cultured with allogeneic cells, obtained before the transplant. Written as DNA, the CDR3 is TGTGCCAGCAGCTTATTCTCCGGGGCCAACGTCCTGACTTTC. Residues: CASSLFSGANVLTF. The whole variable domain, remainder taken from reference TRBV7-2 and TRBJ2-6, is GAGVSQSPSNKVTEKGKDVELRCDPISGHTALYWYRQSLGQGLEFLIYFQGNSAPDKSGLPSDRFSAERTGGSVSTLTIQRTQQEDSAVYLCASSLFSGANVLTFGAGSRLTVL.